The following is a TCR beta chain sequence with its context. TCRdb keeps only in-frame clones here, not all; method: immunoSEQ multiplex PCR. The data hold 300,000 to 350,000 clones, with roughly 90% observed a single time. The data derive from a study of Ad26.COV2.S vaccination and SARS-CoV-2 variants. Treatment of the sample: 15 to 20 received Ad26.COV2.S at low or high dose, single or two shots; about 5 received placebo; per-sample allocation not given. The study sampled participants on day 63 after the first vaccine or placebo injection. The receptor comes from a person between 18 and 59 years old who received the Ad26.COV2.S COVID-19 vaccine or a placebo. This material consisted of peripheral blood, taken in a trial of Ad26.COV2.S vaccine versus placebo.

The CDR3 is CASRSGSSGANVLTF. The CDR3 bases are TGTGCCAGCAGGTCAGGGTCCTCTGGGGCCAACGTCCTGACTTTC. V is TRBV6-5 and J is TRBJ2-6; possible D gene TRBD1, 5 bases. The ends were cut back, 6 bases at V and 0 bases at J, with 9 bases in the middle. Germline CDR1 reads MNHEY; CDR2 reads SVGAGI. This CDR3 is built from 15 residues.